This T cell receptor beta chain stems from a study of cytotoxic CD8 clonotypes in ibrutinib-treated CLL. Across the study: Across the patients, about a dozen were relapsed/refractory, some 14 treatment-naive and 17 to 18 IGHV unmutated.

On this clone: The antigen is undetermined.

TCRdb's table, derived via immunoSEQ multiplex PCR, lists solely in-frame clones and lacks some. This table has some 300,000 clones, almost 80% appearing once. Study observations and caveats: Circulating CD8+ T-cell counts were tracked by baseline clonality, which exceeded that of age-matched healthy donors.

This clonotype was sampled from a human donor with chronic lymphocytic leukemia. The sample in question was PBMCs, obtained before ibrutinib treatment.

CDR3 region: CAMTSGRANEQFF. In nucleotides, the CDR3 is TGTGCCATGACTAGCGGGAGGGCCAATGAGCAGTTCTTC. The chain is built from TRBV2 and TRBJ2-1; 14 bases are a match to TRBD2. CDR1 and CDR2 (germline): SNHLY, FYNNEI. The CDR3 runs 13 residues. Unmatched junction bases numbered 2, after V lost 10 bases and J lost 6 bases.